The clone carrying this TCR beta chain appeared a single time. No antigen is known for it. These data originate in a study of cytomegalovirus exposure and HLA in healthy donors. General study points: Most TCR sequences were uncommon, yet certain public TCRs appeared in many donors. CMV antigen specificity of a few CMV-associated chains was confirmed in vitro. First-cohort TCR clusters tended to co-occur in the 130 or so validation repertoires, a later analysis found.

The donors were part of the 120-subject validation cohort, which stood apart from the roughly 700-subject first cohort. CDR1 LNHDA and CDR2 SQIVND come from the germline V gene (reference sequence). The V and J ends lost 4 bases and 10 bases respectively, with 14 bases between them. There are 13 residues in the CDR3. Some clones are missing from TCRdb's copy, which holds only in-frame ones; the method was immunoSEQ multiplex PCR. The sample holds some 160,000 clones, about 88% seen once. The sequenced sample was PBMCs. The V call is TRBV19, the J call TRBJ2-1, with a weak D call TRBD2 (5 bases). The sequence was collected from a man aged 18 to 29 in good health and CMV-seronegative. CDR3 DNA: TGTGCCAGTAGTAACGAGACTAAGTTGGAGCAGTTCTTC. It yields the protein CASSNETKLEQFF.